This T cell receptor (beta chain) was captured by sequencing in a study of beta chain features in type 1 diabetes. Study-wide points: For Type 1 diabetes patients, all four CD4+ subsets carried TCRB CDR3s that were moderately but significantly shorter. Resolution of whether HLA type affects TCRB rearrangement was not achieved here.

Every bit of the isolated RNA underwent reverse transcription, so sequencing read expressed TCRB transcripts. Naive, central memory and regulatory T cell samples averaged roughly 4 million reads. Generated by immunoSEQ multiplex PCR, the TCRdb table keeps only in-frame clones and is missing some. The sample holds some 900,000 clones, roughly a sixth seen once. J gave up 4 bases and V 6 bases, and 11 bases lay outside the gene matches. In germline, CDR1 is MNHEY, CDR2 SVGAGI. This CDR3 is 15 amino acids long. In the case of this clone: Its antigen is currently unknown.

The chain joins TRBV6-5 to TRBJ1-2; 7 bases align to TRBD1. The source is a woman between 18 and 29 years old in good health. Specimen: naive CD4+ T cells from blood. The CDR3 sequence: CASRYQQGPSYGYTF. CDR3 in DNA: TGTGCCAGCAGATACCAACAGGGGCCCTCCTATGGCTACACCTTC.